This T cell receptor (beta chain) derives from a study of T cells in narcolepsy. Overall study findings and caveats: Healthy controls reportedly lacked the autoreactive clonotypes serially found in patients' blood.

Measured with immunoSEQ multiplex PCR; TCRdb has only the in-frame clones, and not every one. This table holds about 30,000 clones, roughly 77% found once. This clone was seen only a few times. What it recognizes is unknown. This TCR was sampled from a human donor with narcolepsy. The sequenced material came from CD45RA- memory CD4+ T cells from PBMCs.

As DNA, the CDR3 is TGTGCCAGCAGGACTAGCCGTAACAATGAGCAGTTCTTC. Translated, it gives CASRTSRNNEQFF. The rearrangement uses TRBV11-1 and TRBJ2-1; 7 bases agree with TRBD2. Germline CDR1 reads SGHAT; CDR2 reads FQDESV (reference sequence). V trimming: 6 bases; J trimming: 5 bases; junction bases outside the gene matches: 4. The CDR3 is 13 amino acids. Full variable domain (remainder filled in from reference TRBV11-1 and TRBJ2-1): EAEVAQSPRYKITEKSQAVAFWCDPISGHATLYWYRQILGQGPELLVQFQDESVVDDSQLPKDRFSAERLKGVDSTLKIQPAELGDSAMYLCASRTSRNNEQFFGPGTRLTVL.